This entry lists 15 T cell receptor beta chains sequenced from one sample in a study of blood T cell repertoires in COVID-19. Sequencing used immunoSEQ multiplex PCR; TCRdb keeps in-frame clones, though not all of them. The top ten hold roughly 1.2% of the sample, which has approximately 90,000 clones, approximately 86% seen once. Sequencing was performed on peripheral blood. Receptor source: a man older than 75 with active or convalescent COVID-19.

The V gene is TRBV4-1, the J gene TRBJ1-5; 8 nucleotides match TRBD1. J lost 7 bases, V lost 3 bases, and 8 bases had no gene match. This CDR3 comprises 15 residues. Germline V CDR1 and CDR2: MGHRA, YSYEKL. This CDR3 is CASSQPQGARQPQHF. The CDR3 coding sequence is TGCGCCAGCAGCCAGCCCCAGGGGGCCCGGCAGCCCCAGCATTTT.

The gene calls are TRBV5-1 and TRBJ2-7, with a weak D call TRBD1 (6 bases). Looked up from germline, CDR1 is SGHRS and CDR2 is YFSETQ. CDR3 length: 15 amino acids. The germline V and J ends were trimmed by 2 bases and 2 bases, with 14 bases remaining between them. The DNA of the CDR3 is TGCGCCAGCAGCTTAACAGGGTCTTTCACCTACGAGCAGTACTTC. As protein: CASSLTGSFTYEQYF.

The chain uses TRBV5-1 and TRBJ2-1, with TRBD2 identical over 9 bases. Germline V CDR1 and CDR2: SGHRS, YFSETQ. The CDR3 runs 15 residues. The J segment lost 6 bases and the V segment lost 1 base, leaving 5 bases of the junction unmatched. The CDR3 loop reads CASSLSLAGVNEQFF. CDR3 nucleotides: TGCGCCAGCAGCTTGTCACTAGCGGGTGTCAATGAGCAGTTCTTC.

The gene calls are TRBV5-1 and TRBJ2-1, with TRBD2 matching 10 bases. Germline CDR1 is SGHRS and CDR2 is YFSETQ. The CDR3 is 16 residues long. V was pared by 6 bases and J by 6 bases, with 12 bases of the junction left unmatched. CDR3 DNA sequence: TGCGCCAGCACCTACTCTAGCGGGAGTGGTAGCAATGAGCAGTTCTTC. It is translated as CASTYSSGSGSNEQFF.

The DNA of the CDR3 is TGTGCCAGCAGCCAAGATATCGGGGTGGGGAACACCATATATTTT. Protein sequence: CASSQDIGVGNTIYF. V usage is TRBV4-2 and J usage is TRBJ1-3; D gene uncertain. The V and J ends lost 0 bases and 7 bases respectively, with 13 bases between them. Per the germline V gene, CDR1 is LGHNA and CDR2 is YNFKEQ. This CDR3 has 15 residues.

This chain connects TRBV7-9 to TRBJ2-1, with no clear D. Trimming took off 5 bases at V and 1 base at J, with 9 bases between the two ends. Germline V gives CDR1 SEHNR, CDR2 FQNEAQ (reference sequence). This CDR3 comprises 14 residues. The CDR3 coding sequence is TGTGCCAGCAGCCCCCCGGGTTCCTACAATGAGCAGTTCTTC. It is translated as CASSPPGSYNEQFF.

The CDR3 loop is CASRAGTDNSPLHF. Here the CDR3 DNA reads TGTGCCAGCAGAGCCGGGACAGATAATTCACCCCTCCACTTT. The chain employs TRBV6-5 and TRBJ1-6; 7 bases are shared with TRBD1. CDR3 length: 14 residues. V lost 6 bases, J lost 5 bases, and 4 bases stayed unmatched. Germline lookup yields CDR1 MNHEY and CDR2 SVGAGI.

The rearrangement uses TRBV19 and TRBJ1-2, with D uncertain. CDR3 length: 14 residues. V dropped 3 bases and J dropped 8 bases, with 16 bases sitting between them. Germline V gene data show CDR1 as LNHDA and CDR2 as SQIVND (reference sequence). In nucleotides, the CDR3 is TGTGCCAGTAGTATGTCCCCCCCCAGTTGGGGCTACACCTTC. It translates to CASSMSPPSWGYTF. Complete variable domain (other parts from reference TRBV19 and TRBJ1-2): DGGITQSPKYLFRKEGQNVTLSCEQNLNHDAMYWYRQDPGQGLRLIYYSQIVNDFQKGDIAEGYSVSREKKESFPLTVTSAQKNPTAFYLCASSMSPPSWGYTFGSGTRLTVV.

The CDR3 spells CASSGSAKVFLGYTF. The CDR3 nucleotides read TGTGCCAGTAGCGGGTCCGCGAAGGTCTTCTTGGGCTACACCTTC. The chain couples TRBV19 to TRBJ1-2; D call uncertain. CDR3 size: 15 residues. The germline CDR1 and CDR2 sequences are LNHDA and SQIVND (reference sequence). The V end was cut by 6 bases, the J end by 8 bases, with 22 bases between. Full variable domain (rest looked up from reference TRBV19 and TRBJ1-2): DGGITQSPKYLFRKEGQNVTLSCEQNLNHDAMYWYRQDPGQGLRLIYYSQIVNDFQKGDIAEGYSVSREKKESFPLTVTSAQKNPTAFYLCASSGSAKVFLGYTFGSGTRLTVV.

This clone showed up just a few times. The J gene is TRBJ1-1, the V gene TRBV19, with D perhaps TRBD1 (5 bases). The germline V gene has CDR1 LNHDA and CDR2 SQIVND (reference sequence). This CDR3 has 14 amino acids. V was trimmed by 0 bases and J by 5 bases, leaving 10 bases between them. In DNA, the CDR3 is TGTGCCAGTAGTATAGACAGGGTGGGAACTGAAGCTTTCTTT. It specifies CASSIDRVGTEAFF.

This rearrangement joins TRBV5-1 to TRBJ1-6; D is ambiguous. This CDR3 spans 17 amino acids. Germline V gene sequence: CDR1 SGHRS, CDR2 YFSETQ. Trimming pared 6 bases from V and 5 bases from J, leaving 21 bases between. In nucleotides, the CDR3 is TGCGCCAGCAAGAAAATCAGCGCCTCCTCTGATAATTCACCCCTCCACTTT. Its translation is CASKKISASSDNSPLHF.

This chain uses TRBV3-1 (or the pseudogene TRBV3-2) with TRBJ2-1; 7 nucleotides align to TRBD1. This CDR3 has 12 amino acids. Trimming removed 1 base from V and 13 bases from J; junction bases left unmatched: 4. Germline V gene sequence: CDR1 LGHDT, CDR2 YNNKEL (reference sequence). CDR3 sequence: CASSQGRQGQFF. The CDR3 bases are TGTGCCAGCAGCCAAGGGAGACAGGGCCAGTTCTTC.

The chain employs TRBV7-2 and TRBJ1-2; the D gene is possibly TRBD1 (5 bases). Trimming took 5 bases from V and 2 from J, leaving 9 bases between them. The CDR3 consists of 13 residues. Per germline, CDR1 SGHTA and CDR2 FQGNSA. The CDR3, as DNA: TGTGCCAGCAGCCCTGACAGAAACTATGGCTACACCTTC. It encodes CASSPDRNYGYTF.

The chain's CDR3 is CASSLGLAGSSYNEQFF. The DNA of the CDR3 is TGTGCCAGCTCACTGGGACTAGCGGGGAGCTCCTACAATGAGCAGTTCTTC. The chain employs TRBV18 and TRBJ2-1; 13 bases agree with TRBD2. The CDR3 length is 17 residues. The germline V gene has CDR1 KGHSH and CDR2 LQKENI. Trimming cost V 4 bases and J 0 bases; bases outside gene matches: 3. Filled out from reference TRBV18 and TRBJ2-1, the complete variable domain reads NAGVMQNPRHLVRRRGQEARLRCSPMKGHSHVYWYRQLPEEGLKFMVYLQKENIIDESGMPKERFSAEFPKEGPSILRIQQVVRGDSAAYFCASSLGLAGSSYNEQFFGPGTRLTVL.

A single count supports this clone. The CDR3 DNA reads as TGTGCCTGGAGTGATCGACAGGGGGCTAGCTACGAGCAGTACTTC. This codes for CAWSDRQGASYEQYF. The rearrangement uses TRBV30 and TRBJ2-7; 10 nucleotides align to TRBD1. Trimming cost V 1 base and J 3 bases; bases outside gene matches: 6. Germline CDR1 GTSNPN, CDR2 SVGIG (reference sequence). The CDR3 covers 15 residues. The full variable domain, rest sourced from reference TRBV30 and TRBJ2-7, is SQTIHQWPATLVQPVGSPLSLECTVEGTSNPNLYWYRQAAGRGLQLLFYSVGIGQISSEVPQNLSASRPQDRQFILSSKKLLLSDSGFYLCAWSDRQGASYEQYFGPGTRLTVT.